These 14 T cell receptor beta chains were all obtained from the same sample, sequenced in a study of cytomegalovirus exposure and HLA in healthy donors. PCR involved 60 Vbeta and 13 Jbeta primers. Profiling relied on immunoSEQ multiplex PCR, and the TCRdb table lists in-frame clones only, not all of them. The sample records 200,000 to 300,000 clones, 70% to 90% being singletons. Material: PBMCs. The source is a girl aged 2 to 9 in good health and CMV-seronegative.

This clone was detected a few times. The chain links TRBV6-5 to TRBJ1-3, with D tentatively TRBD1 (6 bases). With 0 bases removed from V and 7 bases from J, the gap between germline ends came to 16 bases. Germline V gene lookup returns CDR1 MNHEY and CDR2 SVGAGI. CDR3 size: 16 residues. The CDR3 DNA sequence: TGTGCCAGCAGTTACTCGAGTGGGGGACAAAGGAACACCATATATTTT. Translation: CASSYSSGGQRNTIYF.

The rearrangement links TRBV15 to TRBJ2-2; D possibly corresponds to TRBD1 (5 bases). The CDR3 spans 15 residues. CDR1 and CDR2 (germline): LNHNV, YYDKDF (reference sequence). V lost 5 bases to trimming and J lost 0 bases, with 10 bases between them. Here the CDR3 reads CATSSQDTNTGELFF. The CDR3 DNA reads as TGTGCCACCAGCTCCCAGGACACGAACACCGGGGAGCTGTTTTTT.

The chain's CDR3 is CASSARLAGEWETQYF. CDR3 in DNA: TGTGCCAGCAGCGCTCGACTAGCGGGAGAATGGGAGACCCAGTACTTC. The rearrangement uses TRBV7-2 and TRBJ2-5; 12 bases are a match to TRBD2. Germline trimming cut 5 bases from V and 5 bases from J; bases unmatched to any gene: 9. The germline V gene has CDR1 SGHTA and CDR2 FQGNSA. The CDR3 totals 16 residues.

CDR3 in DNA: TGTGCCAGCAGTGGCCGGGCGGGAGACGAGCAGTACTTC. This gives the protein CASSGRAGDEQYF. The J gene is TRBJ2-7, the V gene TRBV6-1; the match to TRBD2 covers 7 bases. Germline V gene lookup returns CDR1 MNHNS and CDR2 SASEGT. V gave up 4 bases and J gave up 5 bases; unmatched junction bases: 5. The length of the CDR3 is 13 residues.

The chain uses TRBV19 and TRBJ1-2, with D hard to call. This CDR3 is built from 15 residues. From germline, CDR1 is LNHDA and CDR2 SQIVND (reference sequence). Trimming took off 7 bases at V and 0 bases at J, with 15 bases between the two ends. The DNA for the CDR3 is TGTGCCAGTAAAGAGGGTGTAAAGACTAACTATGGCTACACCTTC. As protein: CASKEGVKTNYGYTF.

The CDR3 loop reads CSALAGGPRELFF. The CDR3 coding sequence is TGCAGCGCCTTAGCGGGAGGGCCGCGGGAGCTGTTTTTT. The V call is TRBV29-1, the J call TRBJ2-2; TRBD2 aligns across 11 bases. The CDR3 contains 13 residues. The V and J ends lost 7 bases and 9 bases, in that order; junction bases with no gene match: 7. CDR1 and CDR2 from the germline V gene are SQVTM and ANQGSEA.

The V call is TRBV5-1, the J call TRBJ2-3, with 11 bases lining up with TRBD2. This CDR3 region has 15 residues. V dropped 4 bases and J dropped 4; count of bases not matched to a gene: 5. Germline V lookup: CDR1 SGHRS, CDR2 YFSETQ. CDR3 sequence reads: CASSRLAGGADTQYF. The CDR3 DNA follows: TGCGCCAGCAGCCGTCTAGCGGGGGGCGCAGATACGCAGTATTTT.

A few counts support this clone. V and J are TRBV6-1 and TRBJ1-4; D is uncertain. Germline assignment: CDR1 MNHNS and CDR2 SASEGT. V lost 1 base, J lost 8 bases, and 14 bases lay in between. The CDR3 loop spans 15 amino acids. The CDR3 nucleotides read TGTGCCAGCAGTGAAGTCCTGAACAGAAGAGAAAAACTGTTTTTT. Its translation: CASSEVLNRREKLFF.

J is TRBJ1-1 and V is TRBV7-6; D uncertain. The CDR3 sequence is 16 residues long. Trimming took 3 bases from V and 0 from J, leaving 14 bases between them. Germline-derived CDR1 and CDR2 are SGHVS and FNYEAQ. CDR3 sequence (DNA): TGTGCCAGCAGCTTTAACGTGGTCGGTTTGAACACTGAAGCTTTCTTT. Its translation is CASSFNVVGLNTEAFF. The full variable domain, rest sourced from reference TRBV7-6 and TRBJ1-1, is GAGVSQSPRYKVTKRGQDVALRCDPISGHVSLYWYRQALGQGPEFLTYFNYEAQQDKSGLPNDRFSAERPEGSISTLTIQRTEQRDSAMYRCASSFNVVGLNTEAFFGQGTRLTVV.

J is TRBJ1-6 and V is TRBV28; 9 nucleotides align to TRBD1. J lost 7 bases, V lost 6 bases, and 7 bases had no gene match. The CDR3 sequence is 15 residues long. From germline, CDR1 is MDHEN and CDR2 SYDVKM. The CDR3 coding sequence is TGTGCCAGCAGGCAAACAGGGGGCGCAAATTCACCCCTCCACTTT. Amino acids: CASRQTGGANSPLHF.

V usage is TRBV9 and J usage is TRBJ1-2; tentative D call: TRBD1 (5 bases). Trimming cost V 8 bases and J 8 bases, with 10 bases left between them. Germline V gene data show CDR1 as SGDLS and CDR2 as YYNGEE. This CDR3 is built from 10 residues. CDR3: CASGGEGYTF. CDR3 nucleotide sequence: TGTGCCAGTGGAGGGGAAGGCTACACCTTC.

V gene TRBV4-1 combines with J gene TRBJ2-1, with 12 bases matching TRBD2. Germline V gene sequence: CDR1 MGHRA, CDR2 YSYEKL. This CDR3 has 14 residues. The ends lost 4 bases at V and 8 bases at J; junction bases unmatched: 3. In DNA form, the CDR3 reads TGCGCCAGCAGCCCTAGCGGGAGGGTCGATGAGCAGTTCTTC. This codes for CASSPSGRVDEQFF.

The chain uses TRBV5-4 and TRBJ2-5; weak D call: TRBD1 (6 bases). The J call may be incorrect, as the DNA end agrees better with TRBJ2-7. The CDR3 spans 15 residues. The germline gives CDR1 SGHNT, CDR2 YYREEE (reference sequence). The CDR3 loop is CASSSRQELPYEQYF. In nucleotides, the CDR3 is TGTGCCAGCAGCTCCCGACAGGAGCTCCCCTACGAGCAGTACTTC.

This sequence joins TRBV13 and TRBJ2-3; 13 nucleotides align to TRBD2. Germline V gene sequence: CDR1 PRHDT, CDR2 FYEKMQ (reference sequence). CDR3 length: 17 amino acids. With 5 bases clipped from V and 6 bases from J, the junction kept 11 bases outside the gene matches. CDR3 nucleotide sequence: TGTGCCAGCAGCCCGACCGGGACTAGCGGGGACTGGGATACGCAGTATTTT. Amino acids: CASSPTGTSGDWDTQYF.